The 18 T cell receptor beta chains in this list originate from one sample, sequenced in a study of blood T cells in healthy people across ages. A second PCR of 7 to 11 cycles used a sample-barcoded 5' primer and a J-beta primer mix. TCRdb reprocessed the 5' RACE reads via MiXCR and lists one record per CDR3 protein. The data hold 1.2 million to 1.5 million distinct CDR3 sequences, with around 55% observed a single time. The sequenced sample consisted of blood. All receptors derive from a man younger than 35 in good health.

The chain employs TRBV29-1 and TRBJ1-2; D uncertain. Germline V gene sequence: CDR1 SQVTM, CDR2 ANQGSEA. The CDR3 consists of 13 residues. CDR3: CLASNPDNYGYTF. The CDR3 nucleotides are TGCCTTGCCTCGAACCCGGACAACTATGGCTACACCTTC.

This clonotype was recorded once. V is TRBV6-6 and J is TRBJ1-1; D is perhaps TRBD1 (6 bases). The CDR3 loop spans 14 amino acids. Trimming pared 4 bases from V and 2 bases from J, leaving 11 bases between. CDR1 is MNHNY and CDR2 is SVGAGI in the germline V gene (reference sequence). The CDR3 DNA is TGTGCCAGCAGTTTCGACAGGTCCAACACTGAAGCTTTCTTT. Residues: CASSFDRSNTEAFF.

The chain recombines TRBV5-1 with TRBJ2-1, with 10 positions matching TRBD2. Germline assignment: CDR1 SGHRS and CDR2 YFSETQ. The trim removed 0 bases at V and 3 bases at J, leaving 3 bases unmatched. The CDR3 is 16 amino acids. CDR3: CASSLALAGDYNEQFF. The DNA of the CDR3 is TGCGCCAGCAGCTTGGCCCTAGCGGGAGACTACAATGAGCAGTTCTTC.

This CDR3 reads CASSYRGGELFF. DNA of the CDR3: TGTGCCAGCAGTTACCGGGGCGGGGAGCTGTTTTTT. The chain has TRBV6-5 and TRBJ2-2; D may be TRBD2 (5 bases). Trimming shortened V by 2 bases and J by 7 bases, and 5 bases separated the two germline ends. Germline V lookup: CDR1 MNHEY, CDR2 SVGAGI. The CDR3 extends over 12 amino acids.

This clonotype was seen only once. This chain joins TRBV7-9 and TRBJ2-1; perhaps TRBD2 as D (5 bases). The V end lost 5 bases, the J end lost 3 bases, and 14 bases lay between the germline ends. Germline V CDR1 and CDR2: SEHNR, FQNEAQ (reference sequence). The CDR3 contains 15 residues. CDR3: CASSITGKHYNEQFF. The CDR3 DNA is TGTGCCAGCAGCATCACCGGGAAGCACTACAATGAGCAGTTCTTC.

The rearrangement joins TRBV4-1 to TRBJ2-7; maybe TRBD1 (5 bases). In germline, CDR1 is MGHRA, CDR2 YSYEKL. With 8 bases removed from V and 2 bases from J, the gap between germline ends came to 16 bases. The CDR3 contains 14 residues. CDR3 sequence: CASGPNQGTYEQYF. As DNA, the CDR3 is TGCGCCAGCGGCCCAAACCAGGGAACCTACGAGCAGTACTTC.

V and J are TRBV4-1 and TRBJ2-1; 7 positions match TRBD1. Unmatched junction bases numbered 9, after V lost 3 bases and J lost 7 bases. The CDR3 runs to 15 residues. CDR1 is MGHRA and CDR2 is YSYEKL in the germline V gene. CDR3 DNA: TGCGCCAGCAGCCATCCGGGACAGCTGCTAAATGAGCAGTTCTTC. This translates into CASSHPGQLLNEQFF.

The chain joins TRBV12-3 or TRBV12-4 to TRBJ2-5; unclear D gene. The ends were cut back, 2 bases at V and 0 bases at J, with 7 bases in the middle. CDR3 size: 14 residues. As DNA, the CDR3 is TGTGCCAGCAGTTTAATTACAGACCAAGAGACCCAGTACTTC. Protein: CASSLITDQETQYF.

This clonotype was counted a few times. The V gene is TRBV10-3, the J gene TRBJ1-1; possible D gene TRBD1, 6 bases. V shed 5 bases and J shed 7 bases, with 14 bases lying between them. Germline V gene sequence: CDR1 ENHRY, CDR2 SYGVKD. This CDR3 has 13 amino acids. The CDR3 DNA is TGTGCCATCAGTCCCGGGACACCTCATGAAGCTTTCTTT. Translated: CAISPGTPHEAFF.

This sequence joins TRBV24-1 and TRBJ2-3, with a possible D match to TRBD1 (6 bases). Trimming stripped 7 bases from V and 2 bases from J, with 9 bases between. Germline V gene lookup returns CDR1 KGHDR and CDR2 SFDVKD. This CDR3 has 13 amino acids. The CDR3 nucleotides are TGTGCCACCAGGGACAGATCCACAGATACGCAGTATTTT. Amino acids: CATRDRSTDTQYF.

The gene calls are TRBV10-3 and TRBJ2-1; either TRBD1 or TRBD2 may fit D (5 bases each). Germline CDR1 and CDR2: ENHRY and SYGVKD. V lost 4 bases, J lost 13 bases, and 20 bases lay in between. The CDR3 length is 14 residues. This CDR3 reads CAISAGTGSETQFF. Written as DNA, the CDR3 is TGTGCCATCAGTGCTGGGACGGGCTCAGAGACCCAGTTCTTC.

The chain has TRBV10-3 and TRBJ2-6, with TRBD1 as a possible D gene (5 bases). Germline CDR1 and CDR2: ENHRY and SYGVKD. V was pared by 6 bases and J by 0 bases, with 9 bases between. The CDR3 covers 15 residues. In DNA form, the CDR3 reads TGTGCCATCAGCCCGGACAACTCTGGGGCCAACGTCCTGACTTTC. This sequence encodes CAISPDNSGANVLTF.

This clonotype has only a few counts. V is TRBV24-1 and J is TRBJ2-2, with a weak D call TRBD1 (6 bases). CDR3 length equals 16 residues. Per the germline V gene, CDR1 is KGHDR and CDR2 is SFDVKD. V dropped 3 bases and J dropped 4 bases, with 14 bases sitting between them. CDR3 DNA: TGTGCCACCAGTGATCCCTCAGGGGTAGGCACCGGGGAGCTGTTTTTT. It encodes CATSDPSGVGTGELFF.

V usage is TRBV12-3 or TRBV12-4 and J usage is TRBJ1-5, with D possibly matching TRBD1 (6 bases). The V gene lost 6 bases and the J gene lost 4 bases, with 13 bases spanning the gap. The CDR3 covers 14 residues. The CDR3 is CASSRDNENQPQHF. CDR3 sequence (DNA): TGTGCCAGCAGCCGGGACAACGAGAATCAGCCCCAGCATTTT.

This chain links TRBV7-2 with TRBJ1-2; 7 nucleotides line up with TRBD1. V was clipped by 5 bases and J by 8 bases; unmatched bases: 8. Germline CDR1 reads SGHTA; CDR2 reads FQGNSA. The CDR3 length is 13 residues. The CDR3 sequence: CASSDYRGAGYTF. In DNA form, the CDR3 reads TGTGCCAGCAGCGACTACAGGGGCGCGGGCTACACCTTC.

This clonotype was picked up a small number of times. This chain uses TRBV9 with TRBJ1-5; D unclear. CDR1 is SGDLS, CDR2 YYNGEE, per germline. There are 14 residues in the CDR3. V lost 0 bases, J lost 4 bases, and 8 bases lay in between. This CDR3 is CASSVGTANQPQHF. CDR3 bases: TGTGCCAGCAGCGTAGGTACAGCAAATCAGCCCCAGCATTTT.

This clonotype was recorded at least ten times. V and J are TRBV5-1 and TRBJ2-5, with D possibly being TRBD2 (5 bases). Germline lookup yields CDR1 SGHRS and CDR2 YFSETQ. CDR3 length: 14 residues. Between the trimmed V and J ends, which lost 0 bases and 7 bases, there was a span of 13 bases. CDR3 bases: TGCGCCAGCAGCTTGGACAGCGAGGGAGTGACCCAGTACTTC. Translation gives CASSLDSEGVTQYF. The variable domain in full, completed from reference TRBV5-1 and TRBJ2-5, reads KAGVTQTPRYLIKTRGQQVTLSCSPISGHRSVSWYQQTPGQGLQFLFEYFSETQRNKGNFPGRFSGRQFSNSRSEMNVSTLELGDSALYLCASSLDSEGVTQYFGPGTRLLVL.

J is TRBJ2-5 and V is TRBV6-1; either TRBD1 or TRBD2 may fit D (5 bases each). The J call is doubtful: the DNA matches TRBJ2-7 better. The germline gives CDR1 MNHNS, CDR2 SASEGT. The CDR3 contains 18 residues. The CDR3 is CASSEARAHVSGPNEQYF. The CDR3 DNA is TGTGCCAGCAGTGAAGCCCGGGCCCACGTTTCGGGGCCAAACGAGCAGTACTTC.